The 19 T cell receptor beta chains given below trace back to one sample, sequenced in a study of OX40 agonist ivuxolimab in advanced cancers. The protocol was immunoSEQ multiplex PCR, while the TCRdb copy is restricted to in-frame clones and leaves out a portion. The sample includes over 25,000 clones, 75% to 85% of them seen just once. Sequencing was performed on CD4+ or CD8+ T cells sorted from blood, taken in a trial of the OX40 agonist ivuxolimab. The origin of the receptors is an adult with an advanced solid tumor such as melanoma, head and neck, liver or kidney cancer.

This clone has just a few counts. CDR3: CASSPGLAGGAEQFF. The DNA for the CDR3 is TGTGCCAGCAGTCCCGGACTAGCGGGGGGGGCTGAGCAGTTCTTC. This chain links TRBV6-4 with TRBJ2-1; 15 bases fit TRBD2. V trimming: 5 bases; J trimming: 9 bases; junction bases outside the gene matches: 5. The CDR3 sequence is 15 residues long. Germline CDR1 and CDR2: MRHNA and SNTAGT.

This clone was seen a few times. This chain connects TRBV7-3 to TRBJ2-5, with 9 bases that match TRBD2. Losses at the gene ends were 8 bases for V and 5 bases for J; bases not matched to a gene: 12. CDR3 length: 15 amino acids. Germline V lookup: CDR1 SGHTA, CDR2 FQGTGA. CDR3 in amino acids: CASSSGGGGRETQYF. The CDR3 DNA reads TGTGCCAGCTCATCTGGCGGGGGGGGCCGGGAGACCCAGTACTTC.

The chain carries TRBV7-3 and TRBJ2-1; D ambiguous. The CDR3 totals 14 residues. Germline loops: CDR1 SGHTA, CDR2 FQGTGA. Trimming left V 2 bases short and J 7 bases short, with 12 bases between. This CDR3 is CASSLSAGGNEQFF. Written as DNA, the CDR3 is TGTGCCAGCAGCTTATCGGCAGGCGGAAATGAGCAGTTCTTC.

This clone occurred once. This chain joins TRBV19 and TRBJ2-3; 9 nucleotides align to TRBD1. Trimming took 6 bases from V and 0 from J; bases not matched to a gene: 4. The CDR3 covers 15 residues. CDR1 and CDR2 (germline): LNHDA, SQIVND (reference sequence). In DNA form, the CDR3 reads TGTGCCAGTAGCCACAGGGGGCGAAGCACAGATACGCAGTATTTT. It translates to CASSHRGRSTDTQYF.

The V and J genes are TRBV13 and TRBJ2-5; 8 bases are shared with TRBD2. CDR3 length: 16 amino acids. The ends lost 5 bases at V and 5 bases at J; junction bases unmatched: 13. The V gene's germline CDR1 is PRHDT and CDR2 FYEKMQ (reference sequence). CDR3: CASSPPGGVGLETQYF. CDR3 nucleotides: TGTGCCAGCAGCCCCCCGGGAGGGGTAGGACTCGAGACCCAGTACTTC.

This chain links TRBV11-2 with TRBJ1-2; D perhaps matches TRBD1 (6 bases). In germline, CDR1 is SGHAT, CDR2 FQNNGV. The CDR3 is 14 residues long. V was pared by 5 bases and J by 4 bases, with 14 bases between. Here the CDR3 reads CASSIYTGFYGYTF. CDR3 in DNA: TGTGCCAGCAGCATCTATACAGGGTTCTATGGCTACACCTTC.

The chain is built from TRBV29-1 and TRBJ2-7; possible D gene TRBD2, 6 bases. Per the germline V gene, CDR1 is SQVTM and CDR2 is ANQGSEA. This CDR3 is 13 amino acids long. Trimming removed 3 bases from V and 1 base from J, with 10 bases in between. The CDR3 sequence is CSVEGGESYEQYF. The CDR3 bases are TGCAGCGTTGAGGGAGGAGAATCCTACGAGCAGTACTTC.

The genes are TRBV29-1 and TRBJ2-7; D is perhaps TRBD2 (6 bases). The CDR3 is 15 residues long. CDR1 and CDR2 from the germline V gene are SQVTM and ANQGSEA. The CDR3: CSYVRGTPVMGEQYF. DNA of the CDR3: TGCAGTTATGTCCGCGGGACTCCTGTTATGGGCGAGCAGTACTTC.

This chain joins TRBV9 and TRBJ2-1; 12 bases fit TRBD2. The germline gives CDR1 SGDLS, CDR2 YYNGEE. This CDR3 has 17 residues. The V gene end was trimmed by 4 bases and the J gene end by 9 bases; junction bases not matched to a gene: 14. The CDR3 coding sequence is TGTGCCAGCAGCATCGGGACTAGCGGGCCGGTAGGCGGTGAGCAGTTCTTC. Translation: CASSIGTSGPVGGEQFF.

V is TRBV30 and J is TRBJ1-5; D remains ambiguous. The ends were cut back, 0 bases at V and 4 bases at J, with 10 bases in the middle. Germline values: CDR1 GTSNPN, CDR2 SVGIG (reference sequence). This CDR3 has 14 residues. The CDR3 nucleotides are TGTGCCTGGAGTGTAGGGAGGCCGAATCAGCCCCAGCATTTT. It codes for CAWSVGRPNQPQHF.

This clone counts as medium-sized. At the DNA level, this CDR3 is encoded by other sequences in the same sample as well. This chain links TRBV27 with TRBJ1-6; TRBD1 matches 7 bases. CDR1 is MNHEY, CDR2 SMNVEV, per germline (reference sequence). Losses at the gene ends were 2 bases for V and 4 bases for J; bases not matched to a gene: 5. The CDR3 runs 16 residues. CDR3 DNA: TGTGCCAGCAGTTTACTGCCGGGACAGTATAATTCACCCCTCCACTTT. This codes for CASSLLPGQYNSPLHF.

The V call is TRBV9, the J call TRBJ2-7, with 7 positions matching TRBD2. V gave up 4 bases and J gave up 0 bases; unmatched junction bases: 7. Germline V gene lookup returns CDR1 SGDLS and CDR2 YYNGEE. The length of the CDR3 is 15 residues. The CDR3 reads CASSPSGDPSYEQYF. The CDR3 DNA reads as TGTGCCAGCAGCCCCAGCGGGGACCCCTCCTACGAGCAGTACTTC.

This clone was seen only a few times. The chain couples TRBV4-3 to TRBJ1-1; no firm D call. The CDR3 loop spans 12 amino acids. Germline V lookup: CDR1 LGHNA, CDR2 YSLEER. The V end was cut by 0 bases, the J end by 3 bases, with 2 bases between. The CDR3 here is CASSQDYTEAFF. CDR3 nucleotides: TGCGCCAGCAGCCAAGACTACACTGAAGCTTTCTTT.

The chain is built from TRBV28 and TRBJ2-5, with 12 bases identical to TRBD2. CDR3 length: 16 residues. Germline CDR1 reads MDHEN; CDR2 reads SYDVKM. The junction had 1 base not matched to a gene; V was cut back by 2 bases and J by 0 bases. The DNA of the CDR3 is TGTGCCAGCAGTTTAGGACTAGCGGGGTACCAAGAGACCCAGTACTTC. It specifies CASSLGLAGYQETQYF.

The chain employs TRBV19 and TRBJ2-1; possibly TRBD1 for D (5 bases). The germline V gene encodes CDR1 LNHDA and CDR2 SQIVND (reference sequence). The CDR3 contains 15 residues. V lost 3 bases and J 2 bases, leaving 11 bases between the germline ends. CDR3 coding DNA: TGTGCCAGTAGTATCATCCAGGGCACCTACAATGAGCAGTTCTTC. Protein sequence: CASSIIQGTYNEQFF.

V usage is TRBV11-2 and J usage is TRBJ1-6; 8 bases agree with TRBD1. Germline loops: CDR1 SGHAT, CDR2 FQNNGV. Unmatched junction bases numbered 6, after V lost 6 bases and J lost 8 bases. The CDR3 runs to 14 residues. CDR3 nucleotides: TGTGCCAGCAGTACGGGACAGGCGGATTCACCCCTCCACTTT. As protein: CASSTGQADSPLHF.

This chain links TRBV29-1 with TRBJ2-3; TRBD1 matches 8 bases. CDR1 and CDR2 from the germline V gene are SQVTM and ANQGSEA. The length of the CDR3 is 12 residues. After removal of 6 bases from V and 5 bases from J, the junction contained 4 bases not matched to a gene. CDR3 sequence: CSVTGVLDTQYF. The CDR3, as DNA: TGCAGCGTGACAGGGGTGTTAGATACGCAGTATTTT.

This chain uses TRBV10-3 with TRBJ2-5; 8 bases agree with TRBD2. The CDR3 runs to 14 residues. Germline-derived CDR1 and CDR2 are ENHRY and SYGVKD. J gave up 9 bases and V 5 bases, and 11 bases lay outside the gene matches. The CDR3 loop reads CAISPDGSGGAQYF. Written as DNA, the CDR3 is TGTGCCATCAGTCCCGACGGTTCCGGGGGGGCCCAGTACTTC.

This clone showed up just once. The chain's CDR3 is CASSNPPGQGAHEQFF. DNA for the CDR3: TGTGCCAGCAGCAATCCCCCGGGACAGGGTGCCCATGAGCAGTTCTTC. The chain carries TRBV7-9 and TRBJ2-1, with 9 bases aligning to TRBD1. This CDR3 has 16 residues. Per the germline V gene, CDR1 is SEHNR and CDR2 is FQNEAQ (reference sequence). V shed 5 bases and J 8 bases; nucleotides not matched to a gene: 13.